This section outlines one TCR beta chain sequence together with its context. Antigen unknown. This sample was included in a study of shared clonotypes between healthy human individuals. Study context: The study drew on a couple of women and a few men aged 18 to 49 as donors.

Study-wide findings and caveats: Sequencing depth was predicted to influence how clonotypes are shared among donors. Memory subsets had estimated richness that was generally smaller than that of naive subsets.

The V and J ends lost 5 bases and 2 bases respectively, with 18 bases between them. CDR1 is SGHVS, CDR2 FQNEAQ, per germline. The CDR3 length is 16 residues. The study ran the assay at deep level. Repertoires were generated with immunoSEQ multiplex PCR, while TCRdb's copy carries only in-frame clones and drops some. The sample holds about 2.4 million clones; over 85% are singletons and the top ten take roughly 0.39%. The chain combines TRBV7-8 with TRBJ1-1; D is unresolved. This TCR was sampled from a man aged 18 to 30 in good health. Some clones in this sample may be carry-over from other donors' samples. Sequenced: naive CD4+ T cells from PBMCs. The sample's subset: CD45RA+ positively selected. The CDR3 region has the DNA TGTGCCAGCAGCCCCTCCCCCGGGAATATCAACACTGAAGCTTTCTTT. The encoded protein is CASSPSPGNINTEAFF.